A selection of T cell receptor beta chains follows, all from one sample in a study of blood T cell repertoires in COVID-19. Profiling relied on immunoSEQ multiplex PCR, and the TCRdb table lists in-frame clones only, not all of them. In the table there are about 80,000 clones, approximately 82% of which are singletons. Specimen: peripheral blood. These receptors originate from a human donor in a cohort sampled during active COVID-19. The CDR3 runs from the conserved cysteine through the conserved F or W. A D gene is named only where the DNA matches it firmly. Expanded clones get a size class; other rows say once, few or many, or leave the size out.

clone_size,v_call,j_call,d_call,cdr3_aa,cdr3_nt
-,TRBV7-2,TRBJ2-5,-,CASRTSGGQETQYF,TGTGCCAGCAGGACATCAGGGGGGCAAGAGACCCAGTACTTC
-,TRBV28,TRBJ1-3,-,CASSLSGSGNTIYF,TGTGCCAGCAGTTTAAGCGGATCTGGAAACACCATATATTTT
many,TRBV10-3,TRBJ2-7,-,CAISPEPPTYEQYF,TGTGCCATCAGCCCGGAGCCTCCCACCTACGAGCAGTACTTC
-,TRBV7-9,TRBJ1-1,-,CASSFPSGSAFF,TGTGCCAGCAGCTTCCCATCAGGGTCAGCTTTCTTT
-,TRBV28,TRBJ2-4,-,CASSPDRNIQYF,TGTGCCAGCAGCCCTGACAGAAACATTCAGTACTTC
-,TRBV5-4,TRBJ2-3,TRBD2,CASSFRGGSTDTQYF,TGTGCCAGCAGCTTTCGGGGGGGCAGCACAGATACGCAGTATTTT
-,TRBV7-2,TRBJ2-1,TRBD1,CASSFTGGSYNEQFF,TGTGCCAGCAGCTTCACAGGGGGTTCCTACAATGAGCAGTTCTTC
-,TRBV6-5,TRBJ1-1,-,CATWEGWIGAFF,TGTGCCACTTGGGAGGGATGGATCGGAGCTTTCTTT
-,TRBV5-1,TRBJ2-5,TRBD1,CASSPDRGGETQYF,TGCGCCAGCAGCCCGGACAGGGGGGGAGAGACCCAGTACTTC
-,TRBV3-1/TRBV3-2,TRBJ1-4,-,CASSQDRDFDEKLFF,TGTGCCAGCAGCCAAGACCGGGACTTCGATGAAAAACTGTTTTTT
-,TRBV19,TRBJ1-4,-,CASRPKGEEKLFF,TGTGCCAGTAGACCCAAGGGGGAGGAAAAACTGTTTTTT
-,TRBV9,TRBJ1-3,TRBD1,CASSVGTGLSGNTIYF,TGTGCCAGCAGCGTTGGGACAGGCCTCTCTGGAAACACCATATATTTT
-,TRBV5-4,TRBJ2-7,TRBD1,CASSTGQVPSYEQYF,TGTGCCAGCAGCACCGGACAGGTTCCCTCCTACGAGCAGTACTTC
-,TRBV18,TRBJ2-7,TRBD1,CASSPPGQGSYEQYF,TGTGCCAGCTCACCACCGGGACAGGGGTCCTACGAGCAGTACTTC
once,TRBV5-6,TRBJ2-3,TRBD1,CASSAQTGGRGDTQYF,TGTGCCAGCAGCGCCCAGACAGGGGGCCGAGGAGATACGCAGTATTTT
few,TRBV7-9,TRBJ2-5,TRBD2,CASSFGGGAKETQYF,TGTGCCAGCAGCTTCGGCGGGGGGGCTAAAGAGACCCAGTACTTC
-,TRBV20-1,TRBJ2-1,-,CSASLDNEQFF,TGCAGTGCTAGCCTTGACAATGAGCAGTTCTTC
-,TRBV28,TRBJ1-3,-,CASSAPITLGNHGNTIYF,TGTGCCAGCAGTGCCCCGATTACTCTCGGGAACCATGGAAACACCATATATTTT
once,TRBV7-6,TRBJ2-5,-,CASSTPTQETQYF,TGTGCCAGCAGCACCCCAACACAAGAGACCCAGTACTTC
-,TRBV6-5,TRBJ2-1,TRBD1,CASSLDRGTPNEQFF,TGTGCCAGCAGTTTGGACAGGGGGACCCCCAATGAGCAGTTCTTC
-,TRBV20-1,TRBJ2-7,-,CSALRDYEQYF,TGCAGTGCTCTGAGGGACTACGAGCAGTACTTC
few,TRBV5-6,TRBJ2-7,-,CASSGGPGVEQYF,TGTGCCAGCAGCGGGGGACCGGGGGTCGAGCAGTACTTC
-,TRBV19,TRBJ1-4,-,CASSPRGYDEKLFF,TGTGCCAGTAGCCCCCGGGGGTATGATGAAAAACTGTTTTTT
many,TRBV3-1/TRBV3-2,TRBJ1-1,TRBD1,CASSPPRGVNTEAFF,TGTGCCAGCAGCCCGCCCAGGGGGGTGAACACTGAAGCTTTCTTT
-,TRBV10-3,TRBJ2-3,-,CAISESELGPRGVGTQYF,TGTGCCATCAGTGAGTCGGAGTTGGGGCCTCGCGGGGTCGGCACGCAGTATTTT
-,TRBV4-2,TRBJ1-2,-,CASSPLLLRSGYTF,TGTGCCAGCAGCCCCCTATTACTGAGATCCGGCTACACCTTC
many,TRBV10-1,TRBJ2-7,TRBD1,CASSETPQGVDEQYF,TGCGCCAGCAGTGAGACCCCCCAGGGGGTTGACGAGCAGTACTTC
-,TRBV18,TRBJ2-7,-,CASSPGLRGDEQYF,TGTGCCAGCTCACCGGGACTCCGGGGCGACGAGCAGTACTTC
once,TRBV30,TRBJ1-2,TRBD1,CAWSVAGGFGYTF,TGTGCCTGGAGTGTAGCAGGGGGCTTTGGCTACACCTTC
-,TRBV5-1,TRBJ2-7,-,CASSFFGNTYEQYF,TGCGCCAGCAGCTTCTTTGGCAATACCTACGAGCAGTACTTC
-,TRBV5-1,TRBJ2-7,TRBD2,CASSRGLAGEIDEQYF,TGCGCCAGCAGCCGAGGACTAGCGGGGGAAATTGACGAGCAGTACTTC
-,TRBV6-2/TRBV6-3,TRBJ1-4,TRBD1,CASSYGQGNEKLFF,TGTGCCAGCAGTTACGGACAGGGGAATGAAAAACTGTTTTTT
few,TRBV7-9,TRBJ1-5,-,CASSSQGGKFDQPQHF,TGTGCCAGCAGCTCCCAAGGGGGAAAATTCGATCAGCCCCAGCATTTT
-,TRBV27,TRBJ2-3,-,CASWDLLDSPPRTQYF,TGTGCCAGTTGGGATTTGCTGGACTCCCCCCCTCGCACGCAGTATTTT
once,TRBV7-9,TRBJ2-1,TRBD2,CASSPQRGGFDEQFF,TGTGCCAGCAGCCCGCAGCGGGGGGGCTTCGATGAGCAGTTCTTC
-,TRBV28,TRBJ1-3,-,CASSLGGSSGNTIYF,TGTGCCAGCAGTTTAGGGGGCTCCTCTGGAAACACCATATATTTT
-,TRBV21-1,TRBJ2-5,-,CASSRPTRKETQYF,TGTGCCAGCAGCCGCCCTACTAGAAAAGAGACCCAGTACTTC
-,TRBV28,TRBJ2-7,-,CASISSTGSGEQYF,TGTGCCAGCATCTCCAGTACGGGGTCTGGCGAGCAGTACTTC
-,TRBV28,TRBJ1-2,TRBD1,CASSALPQGGYGYTF,TGTGCCAGCAGCGCACTTCCCCAGGGGGGATATGGCTACACCTTC
-,TRBV27,TRBJ2-2,TRBD2,CASRGLGYTGELFF,TGTGCCAGCAGAGGACTAGGGTACACCGGGGAGCTGTTTTTT
-,TRBV28,TRBJ2-1,TRBD1,CASSIPSGTGIQGEQFF,TGTGCCAGCAGTATCCCCTCCGGGACAGGAATACAAGGGGAGCAGTTCTTC
-,TRBV7-9,TRBJ1-2,-,CASSLNTPTNYGYTF,TGTGCCAGCAGCTTAAACACCCCCACTAACTATGGCTACACCTTC
few,TRBV19,TRBJ1-2,TRBD1,CASSTRTGGKKFYTF,TGTGCCAGTAGTACCCGGACAGGGGGGAAGAAGTTCTACACCTTC
-,TRBV7-9,TRBJ2-3,-,CASSLDYSGTLSTDTQYF,TGTGCCAGCAGCCTAGATTATTCCGGGACACTGAGCACAGATACGCAGTATTTT
-,TRBV7-2,TRBJ2-3,TRBD1,CASSLVPGGTFLPRYF,TGTGCCAGCAGCTTAGTCCCAGGGGGCACCTTCCTCCCCCGGTATTTT
-,TRBV4-2,TRBJ1-6,-,CASSPFTGDGNSPLHF,TGTGCCAGCAGTCCCTTTACAGGAGATGGAAATTCACCCCTCCACTTT
-,TRBV6-6,TRBJ2-7,-,CASSYAVREQYF,TGTGCCAGCAGTTACGCGGTTCGCGAGCAGTACTTC
once,TRBV4-2,TRBJ1-1,-,CASSQDFPPITKNTEAFF,TGTGCCAGCAGCCAAGATTTCCCACCGATAACAAAGAACACTGAAGCTTTCTTT
once,TRBV4-1,TRBJ2-7,-,CASSQANYLSYEQYF,TGCGCCAGCAGCCAGGCCAACTATCTAAGCTACGAGCAGTACTTC
-,TRBV18,TRBJ2-3,-,CASSPAAQGTDTQYF,TGTGCCAGCTCACCGGCCGCTCAGGGCACAGATACGCAGTATTTT
-,TRBV5-8,TRBJ1-2,TRBD1,CASSLAESGGYYGYTF,TGTGCCAGCAGCTTGGCCGAATCAGGGGGCTACTATGGCTACACCTTC
-,TRBV28,TRBJ2-1,TRBD1,CASSWRTGPYNEQFF,TGTGCCAGCAGCTGGAGGACAGGGCCTTACAATGAGCAGTTCTTC
-,TRBV5-4,TRBJ1-2,TRBD1,CASSPDRTGEGYGYTF,TGTGCCAGCAGCCCCGACCGGACAGGTGAAGGGTACGGCTACACCTTC
-,TRBV7-9,TRBJ2-5,-,CASSLRRDQETQYF,TGTGCCAGCAGCTTAAGGCGGGACCAAGAGACCCAGTACTTC
-,TRBV5-5,TRBJ1-2,-,CASSFPGLNNYGYTF,TGTGCCAGCAGCTTTCCGGGTCTTAATAACTATGGCTACACCTTC
few,TRBV4-1,TRBJ1-6,-,CASSPFGALNSPLHF,TGCGCCAGCAGCCCCTTTGGGGCTTTGAATTCACCCCTCCACTTT
-,TRBV29-1,TRBJ1-2,-,CSVENREYYGYTF,TGCAGCGTTGAAAACAGGGAATACTATGGCTACACCTTC
-,TRBV11-2,TRBJ2-1,-,CASSAGLTEQFF,TGTGCCAGCAGCGCCGGACTAACTGAGCAGTTCTTC
-,TRBV28,TRBJ1-2,-,CASSFNIQGYTF,TGTGCCAGCAGTTTTAACATTCAGGGCTACACCTTC